This is a list of T cell receptor beta chains from one sample in a study of graft-versus-host responses after intestinal transplantation. Repertoires were generated with immunoSEQ multiplex PCR, while TCRdb's copy carries only in-frame clones and drops some. The sample includes some 66,000 clones, roughly nine tenths of them seen just once. The specimen comprised ileum tissue, sampled roughly 54 weeks after transplant. These receptors came from a human patient who received an intestinal transplant, so some T cells may come from the graft donor. CDR3s include the opening cysteine and the closing phenylalanine or tryptophan. D genes are given only for firm matches. Size is omitted from some rows. Given values are once, few, many or a class for expanded clones.

size	V	D	J	CDR3	DNA
.	TRBV5-8	.	TRBJ2-1	CASSLAKRPLRFNEQFF	TGTGCCAGCAGCTTGGCTAAGAGGCCATTGAGGTTCAATGAGCAGTTCTTC
.	TRBV6-1	.	TRBJ2-7	CASSPGPKQYF	TGTGCCAGCAGCCCGGGACCGAAGCAGTACTTC
.	TRBV13	TRBD1	TRBJ1-3	CASSSSRTGGGNTIYF	TGTGCCAGCAGCTCTTCAAGGACAGGGGGCGGAAACACCATATATTTT
.	TRBV28	TRBD1	TRBJ2-1	CASNLYRGNEQFF	TGTGCCAGCAACTTATACAGGGGCAATGAGCAGTTCTTC
.	TRBV28	.	TRBJ2-7	CASSFGRGSYEQYF	TGTGCCAGCAGTTTTGGGCGAGGCAGTTACGAGCAGTACTTC
.	TRBV6-5	TRBD1	TRBJ1-1	CASRRAPTGVTEAFF	TGTGCCAGCAGAAGGGCGCCGACAGGGGTCACTGAAGCTTTCTTT
once	TRBV5-4	TRBD1	TRBJ2-6	CASSLTGGAGANVLTF	TGTGCCAGCAGCTTGACAGGGGGCGCTGGGGCCAACGTCCTGACTTTC
once	TRBV6-1	TRBD2	TRBJ2-3	CASSERPSGRAYSSTDTQYF	TGTGCCAGCAGTGAACGCCCTAGCGGGAGGGCCTACTCTAGCACAGATACGCAGTATTTT
.	TRBV9	.	TRBJ2-5	CASSVVADPRETQYF	TGTGCCAGCAGCGTAGTGGCAGACCCACGAGAGACCCAGTACTTC
.	TRBV11-2	TRBD1	TRBJ2-1	CASSLLTGGNEQFF	TGTGCCAGCAGCTTGTTGACAGGGGGCAATGAGCAGTTCTTC
.	TRBV12-5	.	TRBJ2-5	CASGLGAEYQETQYF	TGTGCTAGTGGTTTGGGGGCGGAATACCAAGAGACCCAGTACTTC
.	TRBV4-1	TRBD2	TRBJ2-7	CATSGGPRYEQYF	TGCGCCACCAGCGGGGGGCCTCGCTACGAGCAGTACTTC
.	TRBV5-6	.	TRBJ2-2	CASSLYLGGELFF	TGTGCCAGCAGCTTATATCTAGGCGGGGAGCTGTTTTTT
.	TRBV27	TRBD1	TRBJ1-2	CASSQTGGQGYTF	TGTGCCAGCAGTCAGACAGGGGGACAGGGCTACACCTTC
once	TRBV6-1	.	TRBJ1-4	CASSGYGAGNEKLFF	TGTGCCAGCAGTGGGTACGGAGCGGGTAATGAAAAACTGTTTTTT
.	TRBV5-5	.	TRBJ1-5	CASSSDGYSNQPQHF	TGTGCCAGCAGCTCGGACGGTTATAGCAATCAGCCCCAGCATTTT
.	TRBV15	.	TRBJ1-6	CATSTANSPLHF	TGTGCCACCAGCACAGCGAATTCACCCCTCCACTTT
.	TRBV5-1	.	TRBJ1-2	CASSFSGTLNYGYTF	TGCGCCAGCAGCTTTTCAGGGACCTTAAACTATGGCTACACCTTC
.	TRBV18	TRBD1	TRBJ1-4	CASSTDRGRDEKLFF	TGTGCCAGCTCAACGGACAGGGGAAGAGACGAAAAACTGTTTTTT
medium-sized	TRBV7-3	.	TRBJ2-2	CASSFDRNTGELFF	TGTGCCAGCAGCTTTGACCGGAACACCGGGGAGCTGTTTTTT
.	TRBV4-2	.	TRBJ1-1	CASSQDKSTEAFF	TGTGCCAGCAGCCAAGATAAAAGCACTGAAGCTTTCTTT
few	TRBV9	.	TRBJ1-2	CASSVGGGDGYTF	TGTGCCAGCAGCGTAGGAGGGGGGGATGGCTACACCTTC
.	TRBV4-1	.	TRBJ2-2	CASSQEGGGGDPTGELFF	TGCGCCAGCAGCCAAGAAGGAGGAGGGGGCGATCCGACCGGGGAGCTGTTTTTT
.	TRBV29-1	.	TRBJ2-7	CSVLEGYEQYF	TGCAGCGTTCTTGAGGGGTACGAGCAGTACTTC
.	TRBV10-2	.	TRBJ2-1	CASSEEGFVYNEQFF	TGCGCCAGCAGTGAAGAGGGGTTCGTCTACAATGAGCAGTTCTTC
.	TRBV9	.	TRBJ2-5	CASSVDGGRETQYF	TGTGCCAGCAGCGTAGACGGGGGGCGAGAGACCCAGTACTTC
.	TRBV6-1	TRBD1	TRBJ2-7	CASSFTDRDSYEQYF	TGTGCCAGCAGCTTCACTGACAGGGACTCCTACGAGCAGTACTTC
.	TRBV5-4	.	TRBJ2-7	CASSLGPGSYEQYF	TGTGCCAGCAGCTTAGGACCAGGCTCCTACGAGCAGTACTTC
once	TRBV15	.	TRBJ2-3	CATSRDLADTQYF	TGTGCCACCAGCAGAGATCTGGCAGATACGCAGTATTTT
few	TRBV19	.	TRBJ1-5	CASSIGGATPQHF	TGTGCCAGTAGTATAGGGGGAGCGACGCCCCAGCATTTT
once	TRBV7-2	.	TRBJ2-1	CASSFRASYNEQFF	TGTGCCAGCAGCTTCAGGGCCTCCTACAATGAGCAGTTCTTC
.	TRBV10-2	.	TRBJ2-1	CASSGGSGPFGKQFF	TGCGCCAGCAGTGGGGGGAGCGGGCCGTTCGGGAAGCAGTTCTTC
once	TRBV19	.	TRBJ2-7	CASSIHGNLVSEQYF	TGCGCCAGTAGTATACATGGCAACTTGGTAAGCGAGCAGTACTTC
.	TRBV2	.	TRBJ2-2	CASTEGLARGIPGELFF	TGTGCCAGCACCGAAGGCCTAGCCCGGGGGATCCCCGGGGAGCTGTTTTTT
.	TRBV2	TRBD2	TRBJ2-3	CASIKWRTSGSTDTQYF	TGTGCCAGCATCAAATGGAGGACTAGCGGGAGCACAGATACGCAGTATTTT
.	TRBV19	TRBD1	TRBJ1-3	CASSPGTASGNTIYF	TGTGCCAGTAGTCCCGGGACAGCCTCTGGAAACACCATATATTTT
.	TRBV18	.	TRBJ1-1	CASSPSVMNTEAFF	TGTGCCAGCTCCCCCTCGGTCATGAACACTGAAGCTTTCTTT
.	TRBV6-5	TRBD1	TRBJ1-4	CASSPLQGRGEKLFF	TGTGCCAGCAGCCCTTTACAGGGGAGAGGAGAAAAACTGTTTTTT
.	TRBV5-1	.	TRBJ2-7	CASSLQGNGDEQYF	TGCGCCAGCAGCTTACAGGGTAACGGAGACGAGCAGTACTTC
few	TRBV18	TRBD2	TRBJ2-7	CASSPPNSGGNYEQYF	TGTGCCAGCTCACCACCGAATAGCGGGGGGAACTACGAGCAGTACTTC
.	TRBV2	TRBD2	TRBJ2-7	CASSPGTRYHEQYF	TGTGCCAGCAGTCCCGGGACTAGGTACCACGAGCAGTACTTC
.	TRBV9	TRBD2	TRBJ2-2	CASSVGASGLTGELFF	TGTGCCAGCAGCGTAGGAGCTAGCGGCCTCACCGGGGAGCTGTTTTTT
few	TRBV19	.	TRBJ1-5	CASSIWDGQPQHF	TGTGCCAGTAGTATCTGGGACGGTCAGCCCCAGCATTTT
few	TRBV5-1	.	TRBJ1-6	CASSLNREVGPLHF	TGCGCCAGCAGCTTGAACAGGGAGGTTGGACCCCTCCACTTT
.	TRBV5-5	TRBD1	TRBJ2-7	CASSFGQGQLYEQYF	TGTGCCAGCAGCTTCGGACAGGGGCAGTTATACGAGCAGTACTTC
.	TRBV5-1	TRBD1	TRBJ1-1	CASSLGGAGGVLGEAFF	TGCGCCAGCAGCTTGGGCGGGGCAGGGGGCGTTTTGGGTGAAGCTTTCTTT
.	TRBV6-6	.	TRBJ2-1	CASSSSGNEQFF	TGTGCCAGCAGTTCCTCGGGGAATGAGCAGTTCTTC
once	TRBV6-5	.	TRBJ1-6	CASSPRDDSPLHF	TGTGCCAGCAGTCCTCGGGACGATTCACCCCTCCACTTT